This is a list of T cell receptor beta chains from one sample in a study of cytomegalovirus exposure and HLA in healthy donors. TCRdb keeps only in-frame clones here, not all; method: immunoSEQ multiplex PCR. The sample contains approximately 210,000 clones, around 79% of which appear only once. The material sequenced was PBMCs. All receptors derive from a male donor in good health and CMV-seropositive. Both conserved end residues are part of each CDR3. Fields, in order: J gene, V gene, clone size, D gene, CDR3 protein, CDR3 DNA. A D gene is named only where the DNA matches it firmly. Only part of the rows carry a size: once, few, many, or a class if the clone is expanded.

j_call: TRBJ2-1
v_call: TRBV7-2
clone_size: NA
d_call: TRBD1
cdr3_aa: CASSPAGGVGRFF
cdr3_nt: TGTGCCAGCAGCCCGGCAGGGGGCGTAGGGCGTTTCTTC

j_call: TRBJ2-3
v_call: TRBV4-1
clone_size: NA
d_call: NA
cdr3_aa: CASSLAVLPDTQYF
cdr3_nt: TGCGCCAGCAGCTTAGCCGTATTACCAGATACGCAGTATTTT

j_call: TRBJ1-5
v_call: TRBV2
clone_size: NA
d_call: NA
cdr3_aa: CASSDGYQPQHF
cdr3_nt: TGTGCCAGCAGTGACGGGTATCAGCCCCAGCATTTT

j_call: TRBJ2-2
v_call: TRBV5-8
clone_size: once
d_call: TRBD2
cdr3_aa: CASSSGLAGAGVGELFF
cdr3_nt: TGTGCCAGCAGCTCGGGACTAGCGGGAGCCGGGGTCGGGGAGCTGTTTTTT

j_call: TRBJ2-1
v_call: TRBV27
clone_size: NA
d_call: TRBD2
cdr3_aa: CASSKTSGGFGNEQFF
cdr3_nt: TGTGCCAGCAGTAAGACTAGCGGGGGGTTTGGAAATGAGCAGTTCTTC

j_call: TRBJ2-7
v_call: TRBV7-3
clone_size: few
d_call: NA
cdr3_aa: CASSPDFWPYEQYF
cdr3_nt: TGTGCCAGCAGCCCGGACTTTTGGCCCTACGAGCAGTACTTC

j_call: TRBJ2-3
v_call: TRBV15
clone_size: NA
d_call: TRBD1
cdr3_aa: CATSREVTGDADTQYF
cdr3_nt: TGTGCCACCAGCAGAGAAGTAACAGGGGACGCAGATACGCAGTATTTT

j_call: TRBJ2-1
v_call: TRBV30
clone_size: NA
d_call: TRBD2
cdr3_aa: CAGTSGYNEQFF
cdr3_nt: TGTGCCGGGACTAGCGGATACAATGAGCAGTTCTTC

j_call: TRBJ1-4
v_call: TRBV15
clone_size: NA
d_call: NA
cdr3_aa: CATSPGAGEKLFF
cdr3_nt: TGTGCCACCTCCCCAGGGGCCGGTGAAAAACTGTTTTTT

j_call: TRBJ2-3
v_call: TRBV10-1
clone_size: NA
d_call: NA
cdr3_aa: CATGMGGDTQYF
cdr3_nt: TGCGCCACGGGGATGGGAGGAGATACGCAGTATTTT

j_call: TRBJ2-7
v_call: TRBV7-9
clone_size: NA
d_call: NA
cdr3_aa: CASSPSYEQYF
cdr3_nt: TGTGCCAGCAGCCCTAGCTACGAGCAGTACTTC

j_call: TRBJ1-3
v_call: TRBV6-5
clone_size: NA
d_call: NA
cdr3_aa: CASRREVRDTIYF
cdr3_nt: TGTGCCAGCAGGAGGGAAGTTCGAGACACCATATATTTT

j_call: TRBJ2-5
v_call: TRBV5-4
clone_size: NA
d_call: TRBD1
cdr3_aa: CATMGQAETQYF
cdr3_nt: TGTGCCACCATGGGACAGGCTGAGACCCAGTACTTC

j_call: TRBJ2-3
v_call: TRBV19
clone_size: NA
d_call: TRBD2
cdr3_aa: CASSIAGGGPADTQYF
cdr3_nt: TGTGCCAGTAGTATAGCGGGGGGAGGGCCCGCAGATACGCAGTATTTT

j_call: TRBJ1-1
v_call: TRBV10-3
clone_size: few
d_call: NA
cdr3_aa: CATGVGTEAFF
cdr3_nt: TGTGCCACCGGGGTTGGGACTGAAGCTTTCTTT

j_call: TRBJ1-4
v_call: TRBV2
clone_size: NA
d_call: NA
cdr3_aa: CATSSGAAFEKLFF
cdr3_nt: TGTGCCACCTCCTCAGGGGCCGCCTTTGAAAAACTGTTTTTT

j_call: TRBJ2-7
v_call: TRBV6-4
clone_size: NA
d_call: TRBD2
cdr3_aa: CASKGWFLAGGVSEQYF
cdr3_nt: TGTGCCAGCAAGGGGTGGTTTTTGGCGGGAGGCGTGTCCGAGCAGTACTTC

j_call: TRBJ2-1
v_call: TRBV6-5
clone_size: few
d_call: TRBD2
cdr3_aa: CASKTSGIRDEQFF
cdr3_nt: TGTGCCAGCAAGACTAGCGGGATTCGGGATGAGCAGTTCTTC